The next 16 T cell receptor beta chains were all read from a single sample in a study of blood T cell repertoires in COVID-19. Method: immunoSEQ multiplex PCR; TCRdb's copy keeps in-frame clones and lacks some. Among roughly 200,000 clones listed, about 90% were seen once. Sample: peripheral blood. The receptors stem from a man younger than 35 with active or convalescent COVID-19.

This chain links TRBV5-8 with TRBJ2-5; 11 nucleotides agree with TRBD2. The CDR3 has 16 residues. Trimming removed 0 bases from V and 4 bases from J; junction bases left unmatched: 5. CDR1 SGHTS and CDR2 YDEGEE come from the germline V gene. The CDR3 sequence is CASSLAGLAGGETQYF. The CDR3 bases are TGTGCCAGCAGCTTGGCCGGACTAGCGGGCGGAGAGACCCAGTACTTC.

This clone has a handful of counts. The chain employs TRBV19 and TRBJ2-5, with a possible D match to TRBD1 (6 bases). Germline-derived CDR1 and CDR2 are LNHDA and SQIVND (reference sequence). The CDR3 loop spans 15 amino acids. Trimming pared 5 bases from V and 2 bases from J, leaving 15 bases between. CDR3 nucleotides: TGTGCCAGTAGTCCAAGCCCCCAGGGGCAAGAGACCCAGTACTTC. Its protein product is CASSPSPQGQETQYF.

This chain uses TRBV10-3 with TRBJ1-5; weak D call: TRBD1 (6 bases). The CDR3 has 16 amino acids. The germline gives CDR1 ENHRY, CDR2 SYGVKD. The V gene lost 0 bases and the J gene lost 4 bases, with 13 bases spanning the gap. For the CDR3, the DNA is TGTGCCATCAGTGAGTCCCTAGACAGGCGGAATCAGCCCCAGCATTTT. This encodes CAISESLDRRNQPQHF.

The table lists this clone with a count of one. V gene TRBV18 combines with J gene TRBJ2-1; 12 bases agree with TRBD2. After removal of 1 base from V and 4 bases from J, the junction contained 8 bases not matched to a gene. This CDR3 comprises 18 residues. Per the germline V gene, CDR1 is KGHSH and CDR2 is LQKENI. The CDR3 DNA follows: TGTGCCAGCTCACCACTGACTAGCGGGAGTACTTATTACAATGAGCAGTTCTTC. Its translation: CASSPLTSGSTYYNEQFF.

This clone was detected only a few times. This chain links TRBV27 with TRBJ2-2; 8 nucleotides line up with TRBD1. The CDR3 is made up of 15 amino acids. Per germline, CDR1 MNHEY and CDR2 SMNVEV (reference sequence). J was trimmed by 4 bases and V by 5 bases; bases with no gene match: 6. CDR3 region: CASSLRGLSTGELFF. The CDR3 coding sequence is TGTGCCAGCAGTCTCAGGGGGCTGTCCACCGGGGAGCTGTTTTTT.

This clone was seen only a few times. The chain combines TRBV3-1 (or the pseudogene TRBV3-2) with TRBJ1-2; maybe TRBD1 (6 bases). The CDR3 is 15 residues long. Germline CDR1 and CDR2: LGHDT and YNNKEL (reference sequence). Trimming removed 3 bases from V and 2 bases from J, with 13 bases in between. In DNA form, the CDR3 reads TGTGCCAGCAGCCACATGGACAGATTAAACTATGGCTACACCTTC. It codes for CASSHMDRLNYGYTF.

The sample holds a few counts of this clone. The chain carries TRBV2 and TRBJ1-3, with a possible D match to TRBD1 (5 bases). Deletions cut 4 bases from V and 0 bases from J, with 7 bases between. The germline gives CDR1 SNHLY, CDR2 FYNNEI. CDR3 length equals 14 residues. CDR3 DNA sequence: TGTGCCAGCAGTGCAGGGATCTCTGGAAACACCATATATTTT. Translating it yields CASSAGISGNTIYF.

The chain employs TRBV18 and TRBJ2-4, with TRBD1 identical over 9 bases. CDR3 size: 17 residues. In germline, CDR1 is KGHSH, CDR2 LQKENI. V shed 4 bases and J 2 bases; nucleotides not matched to a gene: 9. In nucleotides, the CDR3 is TGTGCCAGCTCACGAAACCTGGGACAGGGAACCAAAAACATTCAGTACTTC. This encodes CASSRNLGQGTKNIQYF. Drawing the rest from reference TRBV18 and TRBJ2-4, the complete variable domain is NAGVMQNPRHLVRRRGQEARLRCSPMKGHSHVYWYRQLPEEGLKFMVYLQKENIIDESGMPKERFSAEFPKEGPSILRIQQVVRGDSAAYFCASSRNLGQGTKNIQYFGAGTRLSVL.

The chain carries TRBV14 and TRBJ1-6; no firm D call. V was trimmed by 0 bases and J by 14 bases, leaving 14 bases between them. Germline CDR1 SGHDN, CDR2 FVKESK. The CDR3 covers 14 residues. The CDR3 sequence: CASSQEPGSRSLHF. The CDR3 coding sequence is TGTGCCAGCAGCCAAGAGCCCGGTTCTAGGTCCCTCCACTTT.

The genes are TRBV7-8 and TRBJ2-7; D might be TRBD1 (6 bases). Trimming shortened V by 3 bases and J by 6 bases, and 15 bases separated the two germline ends. Germline CDR1 reads SGHVS; CDR2 reads FQNEAQ. The CDR3 runs to 14 residues. This CDR3 is CASSFGTGSGEQYF. The CDR3 bases are TGTGCCAGCAGCTTCGGTACAGGGAGCGGCGAGCAGTACTTC.

V usage is TRBV10-2 and J usage is TRBJ2-7, with 7 positions matching TRBD2. This CDR3 has 15 residues. Germline V gene data show CDR1 as WSHSY and CDR2 as SAAADI. V lost 5 bases to trimming and J lost 3 bases; unmatched junction nucleotides: 10. The CDR3 DNA follows: TGCGCCAGCAGTTCCCCTGCGGGGGATCTCTACGAGCAGTACTTC. Encoded protein: CASSSPAGDLYEQYF.

CDR3: CSAVAGESTDTQYF. The CDR3 region has the DNA TGCAGCGCCGTAGCGGGAGAATCCACAGATACGCAGTATTTT. The V gene is TRBV29-1, the J gene TRBJ2-3, with 9 bases fitting TRBD2. CDR1 is SQVTM and CDR2 is ANQGSEA in the germline V gene. V lost 7 bases and J lost 2; bases outside the gene matches: 7. This CDR3 has 14 residues.

V and J are TRBV5-5 and TRBJ2-3, with TRBD2 matching over 8 bases. Germline assignment: CDR1 SGHKS and CDR2 YYEKEE (reference sequence). CDR3 length: 15 amino acids. V lost 4 bases, J lost 0 bases, and 4 bases stayed unmatched. The CDR3 sequence is CASSRSGDSTDTQYF. CDR3 nucleotides: TGTGCCAGCAGCCGTAGCGGGGACAGCACAGATACGCAGTATTTT.

V usage is TRBV5-1 and J usage is TRBJ1-1; TRBD1 is a possible D gene (6 bases). The germline V and J ends were trimmed by 7 bases and 1 base, with 14 bases remaining between them. There are 14 residues in the CDR3. Looked up from germline, CDR1 is SGHRS and CDR2 is YFSETQ. The CDR3 loop reads CASGWGQENTEAFF. The CDR3 coding sequence is TGCGCCAGCGGGTGGGGGCAGGAGAACACTGAAGCTTTCTTT.

The V gene is TRBV19, the J gene TRBJ2-1; 10 bases agree with TRBD1. This CDR3 has 14 amino acids. Germline assignment: CDR1 LNHDA and CDR2 SQIVND (reference sequence). The J segment lost 9 bases and the V segment lost 6 bases, leaving 8 bases of the junction unmatched. The CDR3, as DNA: TGTGCCAGTAGCCCAGGACAGGGGGGACGTGAGCAGTTCTTC. This translates into CASSPGQGGREQFF.

The chain employs TRBV12-5 and TRBJ1-2; TRBD1 matches 12 bases. The V gene end was trimmed by 7 bases and the J gene end by 0 bases; junction bases not matched to a gene: 12. Germline V CDR1 and CDR2: LGHNT, FRNRAP. The CDR3 has 18 amino acids. CDR3 nucleotide sequence: TGTGCTAGTGCCGTGACGGGACAGGGGGCTAAACCTAACTATGGCTACACCTTC. Translating gives CASAVTGQGAKPNYGYTF.